The present entry profiles one TCR beta chain with its context. What antigen it recognizes has not been identified. One base away there is no much larger clone; base qualities are not given. The CDR3 regions of human TCRbeta chains were analyzed by immunosequencing. In the original analysis: TCRs in the repertoires were compared against a reference library of SARS-CoV-2-specific TCRs that had been generated with the MIRA antigen-specificity platform. Breadth was defined as the fraction of unique TCRs that were SARS-CoV-2-associated. Depth was defined as the fraction of total T cells that were SARS-CoV-2-associated. Using the MIRA data, each spike-specific TCR was assigned both to the spike region to which the TCR was reactive and to a CD4 or CD8 class. Log10-transformed breadth and depth values were compared by one-way ANOVA with Sidak's multiple comparisons tests. TCRdb took this table from immuneACCESS and kept in-frame rearrangements with V and J called. Such tables lack part of the clones; where checked against another copy, unresolved V genes explain under half of the gap, and the rest is unexplained. Clone size and V and J calls were adopted from that table, with D and trimming inferred from the DNA. Recorded for this sample are about 130,000 clones; about 86% of them occurred a single time. Of the sample, roughly 12% is held by the ten largest clones.

The data were taken from a study of T cell responses to AZD1222 COVID-19 vaccine (dated by TCRdb to the early 2020s). Study-level background: AZD1222 recipients with second doses at about 4 weeks or about 12 weeks were pooled, because spike-specific TCR depth and breadth did not differ between schedules. A total of 230 to 250 trial participants underwent TCR sequencing, of whom nearly 210 received two doses of AZD1222 and around 26 received two doses of the MenACWY control vaccine. Trial participants were enrolled by age into subgroups of 18-55, 56-69 and 70-plus years, and around 140, 26 and 57 TCR-sequenced participants, respectively, were included in these subgroups.

The time point label, as the study defines it: baseline before first vaccination. Samples from vaccinated people were obtained from the UK trials COV001 and COV002, which included a single-blind randomized controlled phase 2/3 trial of AZD1222 (ChAdOx1 nCoV-19) in healthy adults. Trial participant PBMC samples were collected at day 0 and day 28 after the second dose for TCRbeta chain sequencing. Study-wide findings and limitations: The whole spike protein was spanned by vaccine-associated CD4 TCRs, and dominant responses were seen in regions 160-218 and 743-854. After two AZD1222 doses, both the breadth and the depth of spike-specific TCRs were significantly higher than at day 0 and than in MenACWY recipients. Participants were mostly white British and included more females than males, and it was suggested by the authors that clonal diversity may have been underestimated. No day 14 peak-response samples were available, so repertoires were characterized only after the peak T cell response. Nearly half of unique spike-specific TCRs reportedly recognized epitopes outside regions mutated in the B.1.351 and B.1.1.7 variants. Conclusions about previously exposed vaccinees are limited, since just five or six AZD1222 recipients were seropositive for SARS-CoV-2 at baseline. The 56-69-year group was small, and its depth increase did not reach significance, likely because of low power.

The germline V gene sets CDR1 to MGHRA and CDR2 to YSYEKL. V has 2 bases trimmed and J has 0 bases trimmed; junction bases matching no gene number 11. Counted from cysteine to phenylalanine, this CDR3 has 20 amino acids. Left in the record is the CDR3 DNA by itself, 60 bases read in frame from the first base. This TCR came from an adult in good health. The material was peripheral blood, obtained on day 0 of AZD1222 vaccination. This sequence uses TRBV4-1 and TRBJ2-1; a stretch of 12 junction bases matches TRBD2. The DNA sequence is given as TGCGCCAGCAGCCAACAACTAGCGGGAGGTCCCGAGAGCTCCTACAATGAGCAGTTCTTC. Its coded protein is CASSQQLAGGPESSYNEQFF.